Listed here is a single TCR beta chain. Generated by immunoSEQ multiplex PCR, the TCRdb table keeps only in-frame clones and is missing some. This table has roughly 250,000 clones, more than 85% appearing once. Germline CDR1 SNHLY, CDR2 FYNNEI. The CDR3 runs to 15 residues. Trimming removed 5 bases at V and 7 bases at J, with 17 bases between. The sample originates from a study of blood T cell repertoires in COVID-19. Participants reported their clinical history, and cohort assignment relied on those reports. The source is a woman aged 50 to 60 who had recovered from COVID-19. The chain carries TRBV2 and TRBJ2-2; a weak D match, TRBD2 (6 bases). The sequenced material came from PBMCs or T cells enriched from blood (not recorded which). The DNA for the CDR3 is TGTGCCAGCAGTATCCGGGACTCTTCCCTCGGGGAGCTGTTTTTT. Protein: CASSIRDSSLGELFF. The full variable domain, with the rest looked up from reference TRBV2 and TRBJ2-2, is EPEVTQTPSHQVTQMGQEVILRCVPISNHLYFYWYRQILGQKVEFLVSFYNNEISEKSEIFDDQFSVERPDGSNFTLKIRSTKLEDSAMYFCASSIRDSSLGELFFGEGSRLTVL.